This TCR beta chain emerged from a study of CD8 T cells in ankylosing spondylitis. Study-level results: According to the report, clones linked to the disease were significantly enriched in matched synovial fluid samples taken from ankylosing spondylitis patients.

Remarks on this clonotype: Its antigen is undetermined.

The CDR3 is 14 amino acids. V gave up 6 bases and J gave up 7 bases, with 18 bases separating them. Germline-derived CDR1 and CDR2 are KGHSH and LQKENI. It was by quantitative 5'-RACE with molecular barcodes that TCR beta libraries were made. One entry per CDR3 protein results from TCRdb running MiXCR on the 5' RACE reads. The data show 250,000 to 300,000 distinct CDR3 sequences, 18% seen once. The chain uses TRBV18 and TRBJ1-1, with D tentatively TRBD1 (6 bases). This TCR was sampled from a male donor with ankylosing spondylitis or in good health (not recorded which). Sequenced sample: blood, either unsorted or a sorted T cell fraction (not recorded which). The CDR3 DNA reads as TGTGCCAGCTCGCGCGACGGACAGACTAGTGAAGCTTTCTTT. Encoded protein: CASSRDGQTSEAFF.